This T cell receptor beta chain came from a study of human T cells and chemical hapten exposure. Across the whole study: Patients, predominantly female, presented with alopecia areata, totalis or universalis.

CDR3 length: 18 amino acids. Germline V gene lookup returns CDR1 KGHSH and CDR2 LQKENI. Trimming at V came to 3 bases and at J to 1 base, leaving 9 bases not matched to a gene. This clonotype was observed many times. Its antigen is unknown. Study observations and caveats: Unchanged with DPC sensitization were TCRs above 1 in 1000 frequency.

Noted time point: patch test 1, 2 weeks after DPC sensitization. Treatment in this sample: therapeutic diphenylcyclopropenone sensitization with weekly scalp DPC. Before extraction, the whole blood was not fractionated, and total RNA was taken from it. Each CDR3 protein is one row after TCRdb ran MiXCR on the RACE reads. The table lists 300,000 to 450,000 distinct CDR3 sequences, about 4.8% of them singletons. The source material was whole blood, sampled in connection with sensitization to the hapten diphenylcyclopropenone (DPC). This chain uses TRBV18 with TRBJ2-1; 10 bases are a match to TRBD2. The sequence was collected from a woman in her 50s with alopecia areata. Some clones in this sample may be carry-over from other donors' samples. The CDR3 nucleotides are TGTGCCAGCTCACCGTTGGCTAGCGGGGGCAGTTCCTACAATGAGCAGTTCTTC. It translates to CASSPLASGGSSYNEQFF.